Shown below are 3 T cell receptor beta chains from a single sample sequenced in a study of Ad26.COV2.S vaccination and SARS-CoV-2 variants. The repertoire was sequenced with immunoSEQ multiplex PCR; TCRdb's copy has only in-frame clones and lacks some. This table has fewer than 500,000 clones, about nine tenths appearing once. As to treatment: over 15 received Ad26.COV2.S at low or high dose, single or two shots; a few received placebo; per-sample allocation not given. Collection of the samples took place on day 63 after the first injection of vaccine or placebo. The sequencing here drew on peripheral blood, taken in a trial of Ad26.COV2.S vaccine versus placebo. These receptors were taken from a person aged 18-65 years who received the Ad26.COV2.S COVID-19 vaccine or a placebo.

The chain has TRBV15 and TRBJ1-5; D gene uncertain. The CDR3 consists of 14 residues. V shed 1 base and J shed 6 bases, with 10 bases lying between them. CDR1 LNHNV and CDR2 YYDKDF come from the germline V gene (reference sequence). The DNA of the CDR3 is TGTGCCACCAGCAGAGGCCGGGATTCTCAGCCCCAGCATTTT. It encodes CATSRGRDSQPQHF.

The gene calls are TRBV11-3 and TRBJ2-3; D not certain. Per the germline V gene, CDR1 is SGHNT and CDR2 is YENEEA. V was shortened by 1 base and J by 0 bases, with 11 bases between the two germline ends. This CDR3 region has 16 residues. The CDR3 region is CASSLGVDTSTDTQYF. CDR3 nucleotide sequence: TGTGCCAGCAGCTTAGGAGTCGACACTAGCACAGATACGCAGTATTTT.

V gene TRBV9 combines with J gene TRBJ2-5, with TRBD2 matching 15 bases. The length of the CDR3 is 18 residues. J was trimmed by 0 bases and V by 3 bases; bases with no gene match: 6. Germline CDR1 is SGDLS and CDR2 is YYNGEE. The CDR3 region is CASSGGTSGRSYQETQYF. As DNA, the CDR3 is TGTGCCAGCAGCGGAGGGACTAGCGGGAGGTCGTACCAAGAGACCCAGTACTTC.